This section outlines one T cell receptor (beta chain) sequence together with its context. This sample was taken from a study of shared clonotypes between healthy human individuals. Sequencing was performed with immunoSEQ multiplex PCR; in TCRdb, only in-frame clones are kept and a portion is missing. The data contain under 850,000 clones, about 91% of them singletons. The germline V and J ends were trimmed by 3 bases and 9 bases, with 12 bases remaining between them. The CDR3 extends over 13 amino acids. The germline V gene encodes CDR1 MGHRA and CDR2 YSYEKL. In the naive CD8 group, cells lacked CD45RO and were positively selected for CCR7, so terminally differentiated effector memory CD45RA+ cells were left out.

The chain uses TRBV4-1 and TRBJ1-5; unclear D gene. The sequenced sample consisted of naive CD8+ T cells sorted from blood. The receptor comes from a man aged 25-45 years in good health. CDR3 in DNA: TGCGCCAGCAGCCAGCCCAGTGGATGGCCCCAGCATTTT. Translating gives CASSQPSGWPQHF.